Each of the 5 T cell receptor beta chains below was sequenced from the same sample in a study of OX40 agonist ivuxolimab in advanced cancers. Assay used: immunoSEQ multiplex PCR; TCRdb lists only in-frame clones, some missing. Among about 50,000 clones listed, about nine tenths were seen once. This specimen consisted of CD4+ or CD8+ T cells sorted from blood, obtained in a trial of the OX40 agonist ivuxolimab. All receptors derive from an adult with an advanced solid tumor such as melanoma, head and neck, liver or kidney cancer.

V and J are TRBV7-9 and TRBJ1-2; TRBD1 aligns across 8 bases. V dropped 6 bases and J dropped 7; count of bases not matched to a gene: 10. Germline V gene data show CDR1 as SEHNR and CDR2 as FQNEAQ (reference sequence). The CDR3 is 14 residues long. CDR3 amino acids: CASSNRDRISGYTF. DNA for the CDR3: TGTGCCAGCAGTAACCGGGACAGGATATCTGGCTACACCTTC. Together with reference TRBV7-9 and TRBJ1-2, the CDR3 gives the full variable domain: DTGVSQNPRHKITKRGQNVTFRCDPISEHNRLYWYRQTLGQGPEFLTYFQNEAQLEKSRLLSDRFSAERPKGSFSTLEIQRTEQGDSAMYLCASSNRDRISGYTFGSGTRLTVV.

The sample holds one count of this clone. This rearrangement joins TRBV28 to TRBJ1-3; D not certain. This CDR3 is built from 15 residues. With 3 bases removed from V and 0 bases from J, the gap between germline ends came to 9 bases. Germline V gives CDR1 MDHEN, CDR2 SYDVKM. CDR3: CASSFRGSSGNTIYF. The CDR3 DNA follows: TGTGCCAGCAGTTTCCGGGGTTCCTCTGGAAACACCATATATTTT.

V is TRBV6-1 and J is TRBJ1-4; a possible D gene is TRBD1 (5 bases). Trimming pared 2 bases from V and 3 bases from J, leaving 16 bases between. CDR1 MNHNS and CDR2 SASEGT come from the germline V gene. The CDR3 runs to 17 residues. The CDR3 bases are TGTGCCAGCAGTGAACTCAGGGCCTACAACTCTAATGAAAAACTGTTTTTT. This sequence encodes CASSELRAYNSNEKLFF.

In this sample, this clone turned up once. The chain couples TRBV5-8 to TRBJ1-1; D remains unclear. With 2 bases removed from V and 0 bases from J, the gap between germline ends came to 8 bases. The CDR3 totals 14 residues. Germline-derived CDR1 and CDR2 are SGHTS and YDEGEE. In nucleotides, the CDR3 is TGTGCCAGCAGCTTCGATACATTGAACACTGAAGCTTTCTTT. Protein product: CASSFDTLNTEAFF.

In its sample, this clone was seen once. The V call is TRBV5-1, the J call TRBJ2-2; the D gene is possibly TRBD1 (5 bases). Germline CDR1 and CDR2: SGHRS and YFSETQ. The CDR3 sequence is 15 residues long. Between the trimmed V and J ends, which lost 0 bases and 0 bases, there was a span of 6 bases. The CDR3 DNA follows: TGCGCCAGCAGCTTGGAAGGGGCGAACACCGGGGAGCTGTTTTTT. It encodes CASSLEGANTGELFF.